These 5 T cell receptor beta chains were all obtained from the same sample, sequenced in a study of blood T cell repertoires in COVID-19. The protocol was immunoSEQ multiplex PCR, while the TCRdb copy is restricted to in-frame clones and leaves out a portion. The data contain 70,000 to 90,000 clones, 75% to 85% of them seen just once; the ten biggest clones take up about 24%. Material for sequencing was peripheral blood. Every receptor here comes from a human donor in a cohort sampled during active COVID-19.

The V and J genes are TRBV5-1 and TRBJ2-1; 12 bases map to TRBD2. J was trimmed by 7 bases and V by 2 bases; bases with no gene match: 4. The CDR3 extends over 15 amino acids. Germline CDR1 is SGHRS and CDR2 is YFSETQ. DNA of the CDR3: TGCGCCAGCAGCTTATTCCTAGCGGGAGGGAATGAGCAGTTCTTC. Translation: CASSLFLAGGNEQFF.

V and J are TRBV9 and TRBJ1-3; D is possibly TRBD1 (5 bases). V lost 0 bases to trimming and J lost 4 bases, with 11 bases between them. Germline V gene lookup returns CDR1 SGDLS and CDR2 YYNGEE. This CDR3 region has 15 residues. This CDR3 reads CASSVGGRSGNTIYF. The CDR3 region has the DNA TGTGCCAGCAGCGTAGGGGGCAGGTCCGGAAACACCATATATTTT.

J is TRBJ1-5 and V is TRBV6-6, with a possible D match to TRBD1 (6 bases). Germline CDR1 reads MNHNY; CDR2 reads SVGAGI (reference sequence). The CDR3 consists of 15 residues. V was pared by 2 bases and J by 4 bases, with 12 bases between. The CDR3 reads CASSYPDSWNQPQHF. The CDR3 region has the DNA TGTGCCAGCAGTTACCCGGACAGTTGGAATCAGCCCCAGCATTTT.

The chain recombines TRBV15 with TRBJ2-3; 9 bases line up with TRBD2. The CDR3 contains 15 residues. Germline CDR1 reads LNHNV; CDR2 reads YYDKDF (reference sequence). The ends lost 0 bases at V and 7 bases at J; junction bases unmatched: 5. CDR3 nucleotide sequence: TGTGCCACCAGCAGAGACCTAGCGGGAATTAATACGCAGTATTTT. Encoded protein: CATSRDLAGINTQYF.

This chain uses TRBV29-1 with TRBJ2-7, with D possibly being TRBD2 (5 bases). Germline V gene data show CDR1 as SQVTM and CDR2 as ANQGSEA. V was trimmed by 5 bases and J by 3 bases, leaving 17 bases between them. CDR3 size: 14 residues. DNA of the CDR3: TGCAGCGTTACAATAGCGAACCCCGTCTACGAGCAGTACTTC. Translation: CSVTIANPVYEQYF.